Listed here are 12 T cell receptor beta chains from one sample, sequenced in a study of shared clonotypes between healthy human individuals. Measured with immunoSEQ multiplex PCR; TCRdb has only the in-frame clones, and not every one. The data hold hundreds of thousands of clones, with around 74% observed a single time. The source material was memory CD4+ T cells sorted from blood. Subset reported: CD45RA-negative fraction. These receptors were collected from a woman in her twenties or thirties in good health.

CDR3 region: CASSLVLWEQYF. The CDR3 nucleotides read TGTGCCAGCAGCTTAGTTCTGTGGGAGCAGTACTTC. The J gene is TRBJ2-7, the V gene TRBV7-9; D is unresolved. CDR3 length: 12 residues. Trimming took 1 base from V and 7 from J, leaving 8 bases between them. Germline V gene data show CDR1 as SEHNR and CDR2 as FQNEAQ (reference sequence). Full variable domain (remainder filled in from reference TRBV7-9 and TRBJ2-7): DTGVSQNPRHKITKRGQNVTFRCDPISEHNRLYWYRQTLGQGPEFLTYFQNEAQLEKSRLLSDRFSAERPKGSFSTLEIQRTEQGDSAMYLCASSLVLWEQYFGPGTRLTVT.

The J gene is TRBJ2-1, the V gene TRBV5-1; D unresolved. V lost 0 bases and J 0 bases, leaving 10 bases between the germline ends. From germline, CDR1 is SGHRS and CDR2 YFSETQ. The CDR3 loop spans 16 amino acids. The CDR3 spells CASSLDTLSSYNEQFF. The CDR3, as DNA: TGCGCCAGCAGCTTGGATACCCTTAGCTCCTACAATGAGCAGTTCTTC.

The rearrangement uses TRBV5-1 and TRBJ2-1, with 9 bases that match TRBD2. Germline CDR1 is SGHRS and CDR2 is YFSETQ. CDR3 length equals 18 residues. The V gene end was trimmed by 1 base and the J gene end by 7 bases; junction bases not matched to a gene: 15. DNA of the CDR3: TGCGCCAGCAGCTTGAGAGGGTTTCAGGCTAGCGGGATTAATGAGCAGTTCTTC. Its translation: CASSLRGFQASGINEQFF. The full variable domain, in which reference TRBV5-1 and TRBJ2-1 provide the parts outside the CDR3, is KAGVTQTPRYLIKTRGQQVTLSCSPISGHRSVSWYQQTPGQGLQFLFEYFSETQRNKGNFPGRFSGRQFSNSRSEMNVSTLELGDSALYLCASSLRGFQASGINEQFFGPGTRLTVL.

The chain carries TRBV11-2 and TRBJ2-1, with D perhaps assigned TRBD1 or TRBD2 (5 bases each). The CDR3 has 14 amino acids. Germline CDR1 is SGHAT and CDR2 is FQNNGV. Trimming pared 5 bases from V and 6 bases from J, leaving 14 bases between. CDR3 coding DNA: TGTGCCAGCAGCACCGGGACGCCGCCCAATGAGCAGTTCTTC. Protein: CASSTGTPPNEQFF. Supplemented by reference TRBV11-2 and TRBJ2-1, the full variable domain reads EAGVAQSPRYKIIEKRQSVAFWCNPISGHATLYWYQQILGQGPKLLIQFQNNGVVDDSQLPKDRFSAERLKGVDSTLKIQPAKLEDSAVYLCASSTGTPPNEQFFGPGTRLTVL.

The DNA for the CDR3 is TGTGCCACCAGCAGACCTGACAGACTGAATCAGCCCCAGCATTTT. Its translation is CATSRPDRLNQPQHF. The chain links TRBV15 to TRBJ1-5; the D gene is possibly TRBD1 (5 bases). This CDR3 contains 15 residues. Germline V gene data show CDR1 as LNHNV and CDR2 as YYDKDF (reference sequence). Trimming pared 2 bases from V and 4 bases from J, leaving 12 bases between.

This chain connects TRBV9 to TRBJ2-2; the D gene is possibly TRBD2 (6 bases). This CDR3 comprises 15 residues. Trimming removed 3 bases at V and 4 bases at J, with 13 bases between. CDR1 is SGDLS and CDR2 is YYNGEE in the germline V gene. CDR3 sequence: CASSGVGGPTGELFF. The CDR3 bases are TGTGCCAGCAGCGGGGTGGGAGGACCCACCGGGGAGCTGTTTTTT.

V usage is TRBV19 and J usage is TRBJ2-7, with 7 nucleotides matching TRBD1. This CDR3 has 14 amino acids. CDR1 LNHDA and CDR2 SQIVND come from the germline V gene (reference sequence). With V trimmed by 3 bases and J by 2 bases, 4 bases remained unmatched. The CDR3 DNA is TGTGCCAGTAGTATCCAGGGGGTGCCCTACGAGCAGTACTTC. Its protein is CASSIQGVPYEQYF. Together with reference TRBV19 and TRBJ2-7, the CDR3 gives the full variable domain: DGGITQSPKYLFRKEGQNVTLSCEQNLNHDAMYWYRQDPGQGLRLIYYSQIVNDFQKGDIAEGYSVSREKKESFPLTVTSAQKNPTAFYLCASSIQGVPYEQYFGPGTRLTVT.

This clone was seen more than once but under ten times. The V call is TRBV10-3, the J call TRBJ2-3; D unresolved. V lost 5 bases and J lost 5, with 8 bases in between. CDR1 and CDR2 from the germline V gene are ENHRY and SYGVKD. This CDR3 is built from 12 residues. The CDR3 DNA reads as TGTGCCATCAGTCAGAAGGAAGATACGCAGTATTTT. Protein product: CAISQKEDTQYF.

The chain has TRBV6-1 and TRBJ1-4; D unresolved. This CDR3 is 13 amino acids long. The V gene lost 5 bases and the J gene lost 6 bases, with 10 bases spanning the gap. Germline V gives CDR1 MNHNS, CDR2 SASEGT. The chain's CDR3 is CASSTQRDEKLFF. CDR3 bases: TGTGCCAGCAGTACCCAAAGAGATGAAAAACTGTTTTTT.

This sequence joins TRBV19 and TRBJ2-7, with 8 bases lining up with TRBD1. J was trimmed by 7 bases and V by 2 bases; bases with no gene match: 10. CDR3 size: 15 residues. The V gene's germline CDR1 is LNHDA and CDR2 SQIVND (reference sequence). CDR3 sequence reads: CASSIRGQAAVEQYF. For the CDR3, the DNA is TGTGCCAGTAGTATAAGGGGACAGGCCGCGGTTGAGCAGTACTTC.

The gene calls are TRBV6-5 and TRBJ1-1; D is uncertain. The CDR3 extends over 12 amino acids. Looked up from germline, CDR1 is MNHEY and CDR2 is SVGAGI. V lost 4 bases to trimming and J lost 8 bases, with 11 bases between them. In nucleotides, the CDR3 is TGTGCCAGCAGTTCTACAGTCCAAGAAGCTTTCTTT. Translation: CASSSTVQEAFF.

The chain recombines TRBV28 with TRBJ2-3, with 7 bases matching TRBD2. J gave up 5 bases and V 4 bases, and 21 bases lay outside the gene matches. From germline, CDR1 is MDHEN and CDR2 SYDVKM. This CDR3 is 19 amino acids long. The DNA of the CDR3 is TGTGCCAGCAGTTCCCCCCAGCGCAGTAGCGGGCGTAAAGGAGATACGCAGTATTTT. Translation gives CASSSPQRSSGRKGDTQYF.